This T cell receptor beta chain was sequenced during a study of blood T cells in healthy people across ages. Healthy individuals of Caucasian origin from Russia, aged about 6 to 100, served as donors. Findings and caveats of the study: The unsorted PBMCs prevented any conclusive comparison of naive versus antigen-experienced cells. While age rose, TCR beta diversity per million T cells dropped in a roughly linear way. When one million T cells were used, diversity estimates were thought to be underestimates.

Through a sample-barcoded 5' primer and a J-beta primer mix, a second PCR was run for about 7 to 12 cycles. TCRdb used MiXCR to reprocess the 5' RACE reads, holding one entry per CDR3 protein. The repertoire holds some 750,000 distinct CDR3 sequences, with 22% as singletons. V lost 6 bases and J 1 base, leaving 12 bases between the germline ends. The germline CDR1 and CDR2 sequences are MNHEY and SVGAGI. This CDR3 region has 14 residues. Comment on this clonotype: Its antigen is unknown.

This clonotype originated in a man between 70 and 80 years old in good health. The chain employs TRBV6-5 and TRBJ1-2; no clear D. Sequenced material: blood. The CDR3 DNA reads TGTGCCAGCAGCCTAGACGGATTTAACTATGGCTACACCTTC. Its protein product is CASSLDGFNYGYTF.